The rows below give T cell receptor beta chains drawn from one sample of a study of PD-L1 blockade in urothelial cancer. The protocol was immunoSEQ multiplex PCR, while the TCRdb copy is restricted to in-frame clones and leaves out a portion. The sample includes approximately 65,000 clones, around 90% seen only once; the top ten take roughly 3.3%. The input for sequencing was PBMCs, taken around atezolizumab (anti-PD-L1) treatment. Source of these receptors: a man aged 55 to 69 with urothelial cancer. The CDR3 runs from the conserved cysteine through the conserved F or W. The D gene is left open where the match is weak. Expanded clones are given a class, and other clones once, few, many or no size at all.

>TRBJ1-5|TRBV29-1|NA|once
CSVRPAGEQPQHF
TGCAGCGTTAGACCCGCCGGGGAGCAGCCCCAGCATTTT
>TRBJ2-1|TRBV30|TRBD1|NA
CAWSSGQGIDEQFF
TGTGCCTGGAGCTCGGGACAGGGTATCGATGAGCAGTTCTTC
>TRBJ2-1|TRBV5-1|TRBD2|NA
CASSPGLAGGLSYNEQFF
TGCGCCAGCAGCCCGGGACTAGCGGGAGGGCTGTCCTACAATGAGCAGTTCTTC
>TRBJ2-7|TRBV11-2|NA|NA
CASSLGTTYEQYF
TGTGCCAGCAGCTTAGGGACAACCTACGAGCAGTACTTC
>TRBJ1-3|TRBV6-6|NA|few
CASSPSSGNTIYF
TGTGCCAGCAGTCCGAGCTCTGGAAACACCATATATTTT
>TRBJ2-3|TRBV7-2|TRBD2|once
CASSHSGKSTDTQYF
TGTGCCAGCAGCCATAGCGGGAAAAGCACAGATACGCAGTATTTT
>TRBJ1-5|TRBV27|NA|NA
CASSLSGVGGNQPQHF
TGTGCCAGCAGTTTATCAGGGGTGGGGGGGAATCAGCCCCAGCATTTT
>TRBJ2-7|TRBV9|TRBD1|NA
CASSVTEGAAYEQYF
TGTGCCAGCAGCGTGACCGAGGGGGCTGCTTACGAGCAGTACTTC
>TRBJ2-7|TRBV28|NA|NA
CASSFPGRGDYEQYF
TGTGCCAGCAGTTTTCCTGGAAGGGGTGACTACGAGCAGTACTTC
>TRBJ1-3|TRBV19|NA|NA
CASSRQISGNTIYF
TGTGCCAGTAGTAGGCAGATCTCTGGAAACACCATATATTTT
>TRBJ2-5|TRBV28|TRBD1|NA
CASSLPVTGQTQYF
TGTGCCAGCAGTTTGCCCGTGACAGGGCAGACCCAGTACTTC
>TRBJ1-1|TRBV5-5|NA|NA
CASSSRGGDTEAFF
TGTGCCAGCAGCTCCCGCGGAGGGGACACTGAAGCTTTCTTT
>TRBJ1-2|TRBV9|NA|NA
CASSQVGTYGYGYTF
TGTGCCAGCAGCCAAGTCGGGACATACGGCTATGGCTACACCTTC
>TRBJ2-1|TRBV6-7|TRBD2|NA
CASRKLARSSYNEQFF
TGTGCCAGCAGAAAACTAGCGAGAAGCTCCTACAATGAGCAGTTCTTC
>TRBJ2-7|TRBV2|TRBD2|NA
CASQKLAADEQYF
TGTGCCAGCCAGAAACTAGCGGCCGACGAGCAGTACTTC
>TRBJ2-7|TRBV7-9|NA|NA
CASSLDTNAYEQYF
TGTGCCAGCAGCTTAGATACTAACGCCTACGAGCAGTACTTC
>TRBJ2-7|TRBV7-2|TRBD2|NA
CASSLSGTSGTTYEQYF
TGTGCCAGCAGCTTATCCGGGACTAGCGGGACTACCTACGAGCAGTACTTC
>TRBJ1-1|TRBV7-2|NA|NA
CASSRDTEVYGTEAFF
TGTGCCAGCAGCCGGGACACGGAAGTTTACGGCACTGAAGCTTTCTTT
>TRBJ2-7|TRBV13|TRBD2|NA
CASSLLAGAYEQYF
TGTGCCAGCAGCTTATTAGCGGGGGCCTACGAGCAGTACTTC
>TRBJ1-1|TRBV28|TRBD1|NA
CASSPGGYTEAFF
TGTGCCAGCAGCCCAGGGGGCTACACTGAAGCTTTCTTT
>TRBJ1-4|TRBV7-9|NA|NA
CASSLGQTNEKLFF
TGTGCCAGCAGCTTAGGACAGACAAATGAAAAACTGTTTTTT
>TRBJ2-2|TRBV30|NA|once
CAWSAQANTGELFF
TGTGCCTGGAGTGCCCAGGCGAACACCGGGGAGCTGTTTTTT
>TRBJ2-7|TRBV20-1|NA|NA
CSATATYEQYF
TGCAGTGCTACCGCGACCTACGAGCAGTACTTC
>TRBJ2-3|TRBV7-6|NA|NA
CASSLAPRGPDYF
TGTGCCAGCAGCTTAGCGCCCCGGGGTCCCGACTATTTT
>TRBJ1-1|TRBV19|NA|NA
CAVRRDRSEAFF
TGTGCCGTCCGGAGGGACCGCAGTGAAGCTTTCTTT
>TRBJ1-2|TRBV5-4|NA|NA
CASSLAETAVIYTF
TGTGCCAGCAGCTTGGCGGAGACCGCTGTAATCTACACCTTC